The 22 T cell receptor beta chains in this list originate from one sample, sequenced in a study of T cell repertoires in cytomegalovirus infection. TCRdb called the reads again in MiXCR, with one record for every CDR3 protein. The sample records 290,000 or so distinct CDR3 sequences, under 30% being singletons. The material sequenced was PBMCs. The receptors derive from a human donor in good health (CMV status not recorded). Some clones in this sample may be carry-over from other donors' samples.

This clonotype appeared a few times. V gene TRBV12-3 or TRBV12-4 combines with J gene TRBJ1-1; tentative D call: TRBD1 (5 bases). CDR3 length equals 13 residues. Trimming took off 6 bases at V and 1 base at J, with 9 bases between the two ends. CDR3 loop: CASRFTGNTEAFF. In nucleotides, the CDR3 is TGTGCCAGCAGGTTTACAGGGAACACTGAAGCTTTCTTT.

This clonotype was picked up a small number of times. This CDR3 reads CASSQTSLAGELFF. The CDR3 nucleotides read TGTGCCAGCAGCCAGACTAGTTTGGCCGGGGAGCTGTTTTTT. J is TRBJ2-2 and V is TRBV5-4; D may be TRBD2 (6 bases). The CDR3 loop spans 14 amino acids. Between the trimmed V and J ends, which lost 4 bases and 6 bases, there was a span of 13 bases. Germline V gene sequence: CDR1 SGHNT, CDR2 YYREEE (reference sequence).

This chain's CDR3 is CASSLTQGSCEQFF. CDR3 bases: TGTGCCAGCAGCTTAACCCAGGGCTCGTGTGAGCAGTTCTTC. This chain uses TRBV7-3 with TRBJ2-1, with a weak D call TRBD1 (5 bases). Germline V gene lookup returns CDR1 SGHTA and CDR2 FQGTGA. This CDR3 spans 14 amino acids. V was shortened by 0 bases and J by 9 bases, with 12 bases between the two germline ends.

This rearrangement joins TRBV28 to TRBJ1-1; D possibly corresponds to TRBD1 (6 bases). Germline loops: CDR1 MDHEN, CDR2 SYDVKM. The CDR3 is 14 amino acids. Trimming pared 6 bases from V and 0 bases from J, leaving 11 bases between. The CDR3 spells CASSTDSMNTEAFF. The CDR3 nucleotides are TGTGCCAGCAGCACGGACAGCATGAACACTGAAGCTTTCTTT.

This clonotype appeared a few times. The chain combines TRBV3-1 with TRBJ1-1; TRBD1 matches 9 bases. The CDR3 spans 17 residues. The junction had 12 bases not matched to a gene; V was cut back by 4 bases and J by 3 bases. Germline CDR1 is LGHDT and CDR2 is YNNKEL (reference sequence). The CDR3: CASSRDHRGLGDTEAFF. In DNA form, the CDR3 reads TGTGCCAGCAGCCGAGACCACAGGGGGCTCGGGGACACTGAAGCTTTCTTT.

This chain links TRBV11-3 with TRBJ2-1; 7 bases line up with TRBD1. This CDR3 has 16 residues. Germline trimming cut 4 bases from V and 5 bases from J; bases unmatched to any gene: 11. Germline lookup yields CDR1 SGHNT and CDR2 YENEEA. CDR3 DNA sequence: TGTGCCAGCAGCTCAGGGGGATTGGGCGCGAACAATGAGCAGTTCTTC. This translates into CASSSGGLGANNEQFF.

This clonotype was found a few times. The gene calls are TRBV7-2 and TRBJ2-5; D ambiguous. The CDR3 extends over 12 amino acids. CDR1 is SGHTA, CDR2 FQGNSA, per germline. Deletions cut 1 base from V and 7 bases from J, with 7 bases between. CDR3 in DNA: TGTGCCAGCAGCTTAGGGGTGGGGACCCAGTACTTC. It translates to CASSLGVGTQYF.

This clonotype has a handful of counts. The chain uses TRBV11-2 and TRBJ2-3; 12 nucleotides agree with TRBD2. Germline V gene sequence: CDR1 SGHAT, CDR2 FQNNGV. Losses at the gene ends were 5 bases for V and 3 bases for J; bases not matched to a gene: 6. The CDR3 sequence is 16 residues long. CDR3 residues: CASSQTSGGLTDTQYF. The CDR3 DNA follows: TGTGCCAGCAGCCAGACTAGCGGGGGATTAACAGATACGCAGTATTTT.

The CDR3 reads CASSFLLAGGEQFF. The DNA for the CDR3 is TGTGCCAGCAGTTTTTTGCTAGCGGGGGGTGAGCAGTTCTTC. The V gene is TRBV12-3 or TRBV12-4, the J gene TRBJ2-1; 11 positions agree with TRBD2. This CDR3 spans 14 amino acids. J lost 9 bases, V lost 3 bases, and 4 bases had no gene match.

This clonotype was counted between two and nine times. The V and J genes are TRBV2 and TRBJ2-7; TRBD2 might be the D (6 bases). Germline V gives CDR1 SNHLY, CDR2 FYNNEI. Trimming took 2 bases from V and 5 from J, leaving 16 bases between them. This CDR3 is 15 amino acids long. DNA for the CDR3: TGTGCCAGCAGTGAACCTGTGCGGGATCGGGACGAGCAGTACTTC. Translating gives CASSEPVRDRDEQYF.

This chain joins TRBV20-1 and TRBJ2-2; 10 bases match TRBD1. The CDR3 spans 15 residues. The germline gives CDR1 DFQATT, CDR2 SNEGSKA (reference sequence). The ends lost 6 bases at V and 3 bases at J; junction bases unmatched: 7. For the CDR3, the DNA is TGCAGTGCCCCCCGAGGGACAGGGGACACCGGGGAGCTGTTTTTT. Protein product: CSAPRGTGDTGELFF.

The chain employs TRBV28 and TRBJ2-3; D is unclear. V dropped 9 bases and J dropped 2 bases, with 18 bases sitting between them. CDR3 length: 15 residues. Germline CDR1 MDHEN, CDR2 SYDVKM. The CDR3 region has the DNA TGTGCCAGTCATCGCCCGGGCAGGACCACAGATACGCAGTATTTT. Amino acid sequence: CASHRPGRTTDTQYF. Together with reference TRBV28 and TRBJ2-3, the CDR3 gives the full variable domain: DVKVTQSSRYLVKRTGEKVFLECVQDMDHENMFWYRQDPGLGLRLIYFSYDVKMKEKGDIPEGYSVSREKKERFSLILESASTNQTSMYLCASHRPGRTTDTQYFGPGTRLTVL.

This clonotype appeared a few times. V gene TRBV7-2 combines with J gene TRBJ2-7, with D possibly being TRBD1 (5 bases). This CDR3 has 13 residues. V lost 5 bases and J lost 6, with 14 bases in between. Germline CDR1 reads SGHTA; CDR2 reads FQGNSA. The CDR3 nucleotides are TGTGCCAGCAGCGTACATTGGGGCGGCGAGCAGTACTTC. Its protein product is CASSVHWGGEQYF.

CDR3 residues: CASSTTPGVHEQFF. CDR3 in DNA: TGTGCCAGCAGCACCACCCCAGGGGTCCATGAGCAGTTCTTC. The V and J genes are TRBV28 and TRBJ2-1; possibly TRBD1 for D (6 bases). The CDR3 sequence is 14 residues long. Trimming cost V 6 bases and J 8 bases, with 17 bases left between them. Germline V gives CDR1 MDHEN, CDR2 SYDVKM. The full variable domain, with the rest looked up from reference TRBV28 and TRBJ2-1, is DVKVTQSSRYLVKRTGEKVFLECVQDMDHENMFWYRQDPGLGLRLIYFSYDVKMKEKGDIPEGYSVSREKKERFSLILESASTNQTSMYLCASSTTPGVHEQFFGPGTRLTVL.

This rearrangement joins TRBV28 to TRBJ2-6, with D possibly being TRBD1 (6 bases). The CDR3 runs to 15 residues. The V gene lost 7 bases and the J gene lost 4 bases, with 14 bases spanning the gap. CDR1 is MDHEN, CDR2 SYDVKM, per germline. The CDR3 nucleotides are TGTGCCAGCACGCACTCAGGGGCCGGGGCCAACGTCCTGACTTTC. Its translation is CASTHSGAGANVLTF.

The rearrangement links TRBV29-1 to TRBJ2-5; TRBD1 might be the D (6 bases). Germline CDR1 SQVTM, CDR2 ANQGSEA. The CDR3 length is 12 residues. The V end lost 5 bases, the J end lost 5 bases, and 12 bases lay between the germline ends. The CDR3 coding sequence is TGCAGCGTTTCCACAGGGCGGGAGACCCAGTACTTC. Translation: CSVSTGRETQYF.

This rearrangement joins TRBV6-5 to TRBJ2-5; weak D call: TRBD1 (5 bases). The germline CDR1 and CDR2 sequences are MNHEY and SVGAGI. V lost 2 bases and J lost 4, with 11 bases in between. CDR3 size: 14 residues. CDR3 bases: TGTGCCAGCAGTTACAGGGGTTCGGGAGAGACCCAGTACTTC. Its protein is CASSYRGSGETQYF.

The gene calls are TRBV19 and TRBJ2-4; perhaps TRBD2 as D (6 bases). V dropped 3 bases and J dropped 8 bases, with 11 bases sitting between them. The CDR3 consists of 13 residues. The germline gives CDR1 LNHDA, CDR2 SQIVND (reference sequence). CDR3 sequence (DNA): TGTGCCAGTAGTATGGTCCCGGGGGACATTCAGTACTTC. This codes for CASSMVPGDIQYF. The variable domain in full, completed from reference TRBV19 and TRBJ2-4, reads DGGITQSPKYLFRKEGQNVTLSCEQNLNHDAMYWYRQDPGQGLRLIYYSQIVNDFQKGDIAEGYSVSREKKESFPLTVTSAQKNPTAFYLCASSMVPGDIQYFGAGTRLSVL.

This chain connects TRBV27 to TRBJ1-6, with unresolved D. CDR3 length: 15 amino acids. The V gene's germline CDR1 is MNHEY and CDR2 SMNVEV (reference sequence). The V gene lost 3 bases and the J gene lost 8 bases, with 14 bases spanning the gap. The chain's CDR3 is CASSFVAGGHSPLHF. CDR3 nucleotides: TGTGCCAGCAGTTTTGTGGCGGGTGGGCATTCACCCCTCCACTTT.

This chain connects TRBV28 to TRBJ1-1; D call uncertain. Deletions cut 4 bases from V and 8 bases from J, with 8 bases between. This CDR3 spans 11 amino acids. Per germline, CDR1 MDHEN and CDR2 SYDVKM. The CDR3 loop is CASSSPEEAFF. CDR3 sequence (DNA): TGTGCCAGCAGTTCCCCAGAGGAAGCTTTCTTT.

This chain links TRBV12-3 or TRBV12-4 with TRBJ2-5; unclear D gene. The length of the CDR3 is 12 residues. Trimming cost V 6 bases and J 0 bases, with 5 bases left between them. The CDR3 nucleotides read TGTGCCAGCAGCCGAAACCAAGAGACCCAGTACTTC. Protein sequence: CASSRNQETQYF.

The chain carries TRBV18 and TRBJ1-3; a possible D gene is TRBD1 (5 bases). Germline assignment: CDR1 KGHSH and CDR2 LQKENI. V gave up 3 bases and J gave up 0 bases, with 12 bases separating them. The CDR3 loop spans 16 amino acids. The CDR3 region is CASSPWGEASGNTIYF. The CDR3 bases are TGTGCCAGCTCACCGTGGGGGGAGGCCTCTGGAAACACCATATATTTT. Complete variable domain (other parts from reference TRBV18 and TRBJ1-3): NAGVMQNPRHLVRRRGQEARLRCSPMKGHSHVYWYRQLPEEGLKFMVYLQKENIIDESGMPKERFSAEFPKEGPSILRIQQVVRGDSAAYFCASSPWGEASGNTIYFGEGSWLTVV.